This T cell receptor (beta chain) was sequenced for a study of CD8+ T cells in alopecia areata. A remark on this clone: Its cognate antigen is unknown.

Investigators isolated RNA and reverse transcribed it into cDNA to act as the sequencing template. The data were produced by immunoSEQ multiplex PCR, yet TCRdb's version contains in-frame clones alone and is incomplete. The table has roughly 150,000 clones, around 86% seen once. Findings and caveats of the study: TCR sharing was clearer in mice than between patients, perhaps partly owing to patient HLA diversity. Scalp sample sequencing also detects resident alphabeta T cells of normal skin.

Germline-derived CDR1 and CDR2 are SQVTM and ANQGSEA. This CDR3 comprises 14 residues. The germline V and J ends were trimmed by 1 base and 5 bases, with 11 bases remaining between them. Alopecia areata patients provided lesional scalp punch biopsies and peripheral blood. Sorting of CD4+ and CD8+ T cells was performed on PBMCs. This material consisted of CD8+ T cells sorted from blood, taken at week 0. This clonotype originated in a human donor with alopecia areata. This sequence joins TRBV29-1 and TRBJ1-4; no firm D call. CDR3 residues: CSVEGQESNEKLFF. The CDR3 DNA sequence: TGCAGCGTTGAAGGGCAGGAATCGAATGAAAAACTGTTTTTT.